What follows is one T cell receptor beta chain and its context. The data originate from a study of OX40 agonist ivuxolimab in advanced cancers. J gave up 4 bases and V 3 bases, and 4 bases lay outside the gene matches. This CDR3 comprises 15 residues. Germline CDR1 is SGHDT and CDR2 is YYEEEE. Clones were read by immunoSEQ multiplex PCR, and TCRdb kept only the in-frame ones, dropping some. Here the sample spans about 37,000 clones, 65% to 90% being singletons. The source is an adult with an advanced solid tumor such as melanoma, head and neck, liver or kidney cancer. The chain joins TRBV5-6 to TRBJ2-1, with 10 bases matching TRBD1. The specimen was CD4+ or CD8+ T cells sorted from blood, collected in a trial of the OX40 agonist ivuxolimab. This chain's CDR3 is CASSSPGQGYNEQFF. The CDR3 region has the DNA TGTGCCAGCAGCTCCCCGGGACAGGGGTACAATGAGCAGTTCTTC.